These T cell receptor beta chains were read from a single sample in a study of OX40 agonist ivuxolimab in advanced cancers. TCRdb keeps only in-frame clones here, not all; method: immunoSEQ multiplex PCR. The sample records just under 80,000 clones, about 88% being singletons. The sequencing used CD4+ or CD8+ T cells sorted from blood, collected in a trial of the OX40 agonist ivuxolimab. The receptors shown here come from an adult with an advanced solid tumor such as melanoma, head and neck, liver or kidney cancer. Each CDR3 is given with its conserved first and last residue. A D gene is named only where the DNA matches it firmly. Part of the rows lack a size; the others show once, few, many or a class for expanded clones.

CDR3nt | CDR3aa | d_gene | j_gene | v_gene | abundance
TGTGCCATCAGGGAACTCGGGGGCCCCACAGATACGCAGTATTTT | CAIRELGGPTDTQYF | . | TRBJ2-3 | TRBV10-3 | few
TGTGCCAGCAGTACAAGACTTTTTCCCCGACAAGAGACCCAGTACTTC | CASSTRLFPRQETQYF | . | TRBJ2-5 | TRBV27 | once
TGTGCCAGCACGGAGACAGACTACGAGCAGTACTTC | CASTETDYEQYF | . | TRBJ2-7 | TRBV11-3 | .
TGTGCCAGCAGCTTGGCTGAGGGGGCGGCTTTCTTT | CASSLAEGAAFF | TRBD1 | TRBJ1-1 | TRBV5-6 | .
TGTGCCTGGAGTTTGAGCACTGAAGCTTTCTTT | CAWSLSTEAFF | . | TRBJ1-1 | TRBV30 | .
TGCGCCAGCAGCTTGGCTCGCGGTTGGGAGCAGTACTTC | CASSLARGWEQYF | . | TRBJ2-7 | TRBV5-1 | .
TGCGCCAGCGGAGATTCAGGGGGCATCTACGAGCAGTACTTC | CASGDSGGIYEQYF | TRBD1 | TRBJ2-7 | TRBV5-1 | .
TGTGCCAGCAGTTTATCACCCGGGACTAGCGGGACGGAGGCCAAAAACATTCAGTACTTC | CASSLSPGTSGTEAKNIQYF | TRBD2 | TRBJ2-4 | TRBV27 | .
TGTGCCAGCAGTCGCCTAGCGGGAGCGTCAGATACGCAGTATTTT | CASSRLAGASDTQYF | TRBD2 | TRBJ2-3 | TRBV27 | .
TGCGCCAGCAGTGAGTCTCTATTCCATGGCTACACCTTC | CASSESLFHGYTF | . | TRBJ1-2 | TRBV10-2 | .
TGCGCCAGCAGCTTGGCACCCGGGACAGGTAGCGATACGCAGTATTTT | CASSLAPGTGSDTQYF | TRBD1 | TRBJ2-3 | TRBV5-1 | once
TGTGCTGTCCGGGACTACTCCTACGAGCAGTACTTC | CAVRDYSYEQYF | TRBD2 | TRBJ2-7 | TRBV6-5 | .
TGTGCCTGGAGTGTAGCTGGGGCAACAGATACGCAGTATTTT | CAWSVAGATDTQYF | . | TRBJ2-3 | TRBV30 | .
TGTGCCAGCAATAGACAGGCGAACACTGAAGCTTTCTTT | CASNRQANTEAFF | . | TRBJ1-1 | TRBV27 | .
TGCGCCAGCAGCTTGGTGTCTAGCGGGGGTATGGAGACCCAGTACTTC | CASSLVSSGGMETQYF | TRBD2 | TRBJ2-5 | TRBV5-1 | .
TGCGCCAGCAGCTCCACCAGCAGGGGAGAAGAGACCCAGTACTTC | CASSSTSRGEETQYF | . | TRBJ2-5 | TRBV5-1 | .
TGTGCCAGCAGTGGGGGGAGGTTTGGCTACACCTTC | CASSGGRFGYTF | . | TRBJ1-2 | TRBV6-1 | .
TGTGCCAGCAGCCCGGGACTGATGCAATTCTACGAGCAGTACTTC | CASSPGLMQFYEQYF | . | TRBJ2-7 | TRBV25-1 | .
TGTGCCACCAGCAGAGTAGAGACAGCTAACTATGGCTACACCTTC | CATSRVETANYGYTF | . | TRBJ1-2 | TRBV15 | once
TGTGCCAGCTCACGTGGGACAGGGGATCTCTACAATGAGCAGTTCTTC | CASSRGTGDLYNEQFF | TRBD1 | TRBJ2-1 | TRBV18 | once